This T cell receptor (beta chain) appears in the sequencing data of a study of blood T cell repertoires in COVID-19. Study in general: Both acute and convalescent COVID-19 samples were obtained from the United States, Italy and Spain.

This CDR3 has 14 residues. The V gene's germline CDR1 is SNHLY and CDR2 FYNNEI. The V end was cut by 5 bases, the J end by 3 bases, with 13 bases between. The authors' processing: Nucleated cell counts were estimated from reference gene primer amplification. The table came from immunoSEQ multiplex PCR; TCRdb's copy has only in-frame clones and leaves some out. That table furnishes V, J and clone size, whereas the DNA furnished D and trimming. This table holds about 280,000 clones, approximately 90% found once. This chain uses TRBV2 with TRBJ1-1; a weak D match, TRBD1 (5 bases). The TCR sequence derives from a woman aged 25 to 45 with acute COVID-19. Sequenced input: PBMCs or T cells enriched from blood (not recorded which). The chain's CDR3 is CASSPTEEYTEAFF. DNA of the CDR3: TGTGCCAGCAGTCCGACAGAGGAGTACACTGAAGCTTTCTTT.